The rows below give T cell receptor beta chains drawn from one sample of a study of response to subunit inactivated influenza vaccine. MiXCR, run by TCRdb on the RT-PCR reads, gives a single entry per CDR3 protein. The table has 600,000 to 850,000 distinct CDR3 sequences, 13% to 15% seen once. The sequences come from PBMCs from blood, collected approximately 15 days before vaccination. The receptors come from a man aged 50-59 years who received an inactivated influenza vaccine. Both conserved end residues are part of each CDR3. D genes are given only for firm matches. For some rows the clone size is stated as once, few or many, or as a class when expanded; others skip it.

D gene: .; J gene: TRBJ2-3; clone size: .; V gene: TRBV20-1; CDR3 protein: CSASNREASTDTQYF; CDR3 DNA: TGCAGTGCTAGTAACCGGGAAGCCAGCACAGATACGCAGTATTTT
D gene: .; J gene: TRBJ1-2; clone size: .; V gene: TRBV18; CDR3 protein: CASSPSAMGSHTRDYGYTF; CDR3 DNA: TGTGCCAGCTCACCATCAGCTATGGGGAGTCATACCCGGGACTATGGCTACACCTTC
D gene: .; J gene: TRBJ2-3; clone size: .; V gene: TRBV4-3; CDR3 protein: CASSQGAGDTQYF; CDR3 DNA: TGCGCCAGCAGCCAAGGGGCGGGAGATACGCAGTATTTT
D gene: .; J gene: TRBJ2-2; clone size: few; V gene: TRBV3-1; CDR3 protein: CASSQGGSSAGELFF; CDR3 DNA: TGTGCCAGCAGCCAAGGGGGAAGTAGCGCCGGGGAGCTGTTTTTT
D gene: TRBD1; J gene: TRBJ1-4; clone size: few; V gene: TRBV18; CDR3 protein: CASSRGGTGAEKLFF; CDR3 DNA: TGTGCCAGCTCACGCGGTGGGACAGGGGCTGAAAAACTGTTTTTT
D gene: TRBD2; J gene: TRBJ2-2; clone size: .; V gene: TRBV7-9; CDR3 protein: CASLGLAANTGELFF; CDR3 DNA: TGTGCCAGCCTTGGGCTAGCGGCGAACACCGGGGAGCTGTTTTTT
D gene: .; J gene: TRBJ2-7; clone size: few; V gene: TRBV7-2; CDR3 protein: CASSLDGAGSYEQYF; CDR3 DNA: TGTGCCAGCAGCTTAGACGGGGCAGGCTCCTACGAGCAGTACTTC
D gene: .; J gene: TRBJ2-7; clone size: .; V gene: TRBV20-1; CDR3 protein: CSARIPGRGVYEQYF; CDR3 DNA: TGCAGTGCTAGAATCCCGGGCCGAGGGGTGTACGAGCAGTACTTC
D gene: .; J gene: TRBJ2-3; clone size: few; V gene: TRBV6-2/TRBV6-3; CDR3 protein: CASRPGLPTDTQYF; CDR3 DNA: TGTGCCTCAAGACCGGGACTCCCCACAGATACGCAGTATTTT
D gene: .; J gene: TRBJ2-7; clone size: .; V gene: TRBV20-1; CDR3 protein: CSASAEADYEQYF; CDR3 DNA: TGCAGTGCTAGTGCGGAGGCTGACTACGAGCAGTACTTC
D gene: .; J gene: TRBJ2-1; clone size: .; V gene: TRBV4-2; CDR3 protein: CASSQDLAIAYNEQFF; CDR3 DNA: TGTGCCAGCAGCCAAGACCTAGCGATCGCCTACAATGAGCAGTTCTTC
D gene: TRBD2; J gene: TRBJ2-7; clone size: .; V gene: TRBV12-3/TRBV12-4; CDR3 protein: CASSPGLTLDEQYF; CDR3 DNA: TGTGCCAGCAGCCCGGGACTAACGCTGGACGAGCAGTACTTC
D gene: .; J gene: TRBJ2-4; clone size: .; V gene: TRBV14; CDR3 protein: CASSPDRNIQYF; CDR3 DNA: TGTGCCAGCAGCCCGGACAGAAACATTCAGTACTTC
D gene: .; J gene: TRBJ2-1; clone size: many; V gene: TRBV3-1; CDR3 protein: CASSQDLVANEQFF; CDR3 DNA: TGTGCCAGCAGCCAAGACTTGGTGGCCAATGAGCAGTTCTTC
D gene: TRBD1; J gene: TRBJ2-2; clone size: many; V gene: TRBV9; CDR3 protein: CASSFNPGDRGTGELFF; CDR3 DNA: TGTGCCAGCAGCTTTAACCCCGGCGACAGGGGAACCGGGGAGCTGTTTTTT
D gene: .; J gene: TRBJ1-2; clone size: many; V gene: TRBV5-1; CDR3 protein: CASSRDISTNYGYTF; CDR3 DNA: TGCGCCAGCAGCCGCGACATTTCCACTAACTATGGCTACACCTTC
D gene: .; J gene: TRBJ1-2; clone size: few; V gene: TRBV7-2; CDR3 protein: CASSLVSTSDHNYGYTF; CDR3 DNA: TGTGCCAGCAGCTTAGTGTCGACGTCCGACCATAACTATGGCTACACCTTC
D gene: TRBD2; J gene: TRBJ2-1; clone size: few; V gene: TRBV10-3; CDR3 protein: CAISAQGSGQTYNEQFF; CDR3 DNA: TGTGCCATCAGTGCCCAGGGTAGCGGGCAAACCTACAATGAGCAGTTCTTC
D gene: TRBD2; J gene: TRBJ2-5; clone size: many; V gene: TRBV12-3/TRBV12-4; CDR3 protein: CASSLGLAGGQETQYF; CDR3 DNA: TGTGCCAGCAGCCTAGGTCTAGCGGGTGGTCAAGAGACCCAGTACTTC
D gene: .; J gene: TRBJ1-5; clone size: many; V gene: TRBV10-3; CDR3 protein: CAISDEVTPQHF; CDR3 DNA: TGTGCCATCAGTGATGAGGTTACGCCCCAGCATTTT
D gene: TRBD1; J gene: TRBJ2-2; clone size: many; V gene: TRBV4-2; CDR3 protein: CASSPETGSNTGELFF; CDR3 DNA: TGTGCCAGCAGCCCTGAGACAGGGTCGAACACCGGGGAGCTGTTTTTT
D gene: .; J gene: TRBJ1-1; clone size: .; V gene: TRBV28; CDR3 protein: CASSFVGPGITEAFF; CDR3 DNA: TGTGCCAGCAGTTTTGTGGGGCCCGGAATTACTGAAGCTTTCTTT
D gene: .; J gene: TRBJ1-2; clone size: .; V gene: TRBV4-3; CDR3 protein: CASSQEWAASHYGYTF; CDR3 DNA: TGCGCCAGCAGCCAAGAGTGGGCAGCAAGCCATTATGGCTACACCTTC
D gene: .; J gene: TRBJ1-1; clone size: few; V gene: TRBV27; CDR3 protein: CASSESPNTEAFF; CDR3 DNA: TGTGCCAGCAGCGAATCCCCGAACACTGAAGCTTTCTTT
D gene: .; J gene: TRBJ2-3; clone size: .; V gene: TRBV19; CDR3 protein: CASPKPEHTQYF; CDR3 DNA: TGTGCCAGTCCCAAGCCCGAACATACGCAGTATTTT
D gene: .; J gene: TRBJ2-2; clone size: .; V gene: TRBV5-6; CDR3 protein: CASSLGLDSTPTGELFF; CDR3 DNA: TGTGCCAGCAGCTTGGGGCTTGACAGTACTCCCACCGGGGAGCTGTTTTTT
D gene: .; J gene: TRBJ1-1; clone size: few; V gene: TRBV6-2/TRBV6-3; CDR3 protein: CASSLTPEGGTEAFF; CDR3 DNA: TGTGCCAGCAGTCTAACCCCCGAAGGGGGCACTGAAGCTTTCTTT
D gene: TRBD2; J gene: TRBJ2-1; clone size: few; V gene: TRBV10-3; CDR3 protein: CAISESAREDGGLQFF; CDR3 DNA: TGTGCCATCAGTGAGTCGGCGCGGGAGGATGGGGGTTTGCAGTTCTTC
D gene: .; J gene: TRBJ2-1; clone size: .; V gene: TRBV24-1; CDR3 protein: CATSAQPMSANEQFF; CDR3 DNA: TGTGCCACCAGTGCCCAGCCCATGTCCGCCAATGAGCAGTTCTTC
D gene: TRBD1; J gene: TRBJ2-1; clone size: .; V gene: TRBV10-3; CDR3 protein: CAISGSGGQGNNEQFF; CDR3 DNA: TGTGCCATCAGTGGTTCAGGGGGACAGGGAAACAATGAGCAGTTCTTC
D gene: TRBD2; J gene: TRBJ2-1; clone size: few; V gene: TRBV15; CDR3 protein: CATSRGLAGGPVYNEQFF; CDR3 DNA: TGTGCCACCAGCAGAGGACTAGCGGGAGGGCCCGTGTACAATGAGCAGTTCTTC
D gene: .; J gene: TRBJ2-5; clone size: .; V gene: TRBV6-1; CDR3 protein: CASSVRPRDLRWETQYF; CDR3 DNA: TGTGCCAGCAGTGTCCGCCCCAGGGACTTACGATGGGAGACCCAGTACTTC
D gene: .; J gene: TRBJ2-7; clone size: .; V gene: TRBV28; CDR3 protein: CAMGPGLLRYYEQYF; CDR3 DNA: TGTGCCATGGGCCCCGGGCTCCTCCGCTACTACGAGCAGTACTTC
D gene: TRBD1; J gene: TRBJ2-2; clone size: .; V gene: TRBV20-1; CDR3 protein: CSARDPRGSVAGELFF; CDR3 DNA: TGCAGTGCTAGAGATCCCAGGGGGTCAGTCGCCGGGGAGCTGTTTTTT
D gene: TRBD2; J gene: TRBJ2-7; clone size: .; V gene: TRBV5-6; CDR3 protein: CASSFSATGGEQYF; CDR3 DNA: TGTGCCAGCAGCTTTAGCGCGACGGGGGGCGAGCAGTACTTC
D gene: .; J gene: TRBJ2-5; clone size: .; V gene: TRBV20-1; CDR3 protein: CSAGAVETQYF; CDR3 DNA: TGCAGTGCAGGAGCGGTGGAGACCCAGTACTTC
D gene: .; J gene: TRBJ2-3; clone size: .; V gene: TRBV12-1; CDR3 protein: CASSPLTSGNSTDTQYF; CDR3 DNA: TGTGCCAGCAGCCCCCTAACTAGCGGGAATAGCACAGATACGCAGTATTTT
D gene: .; J gene: TRBJ1-5; clone size: .; V gene: TRBV2; CDR3 protein: CASSEWGAGNQPQHF; CDR3 DNA: TGTGCCAGCAGTGAATGGGGGGCAGGCAATCAGCCCCAGCATTTT
D gene: .; J gene: TRBJ1-2; clone size: .; V gene: TRBV7-2; CDR3 protein: CASSSERGGYGYTF; CDR3 DNA: TGTGCCAGCAGCTCCGAGAGAGGGGGCTATGGCTACACCTTC
D gene: .; J gene: TRBJ2-7; clone size: few; V gene: TRBV29-1; CDR3 protein: CSVDYGSSYEQYF; CDR3 DNA: TGCAGCGTTGATTATGGCAGCTCCTACGAGCAGTACTTC
D gene: .; J gene: TRBJ2-7; clone size: .; V gene: TRBV5-1; CDR3 protein: CASSLASDPYEQYF; CDR3 DNA: TGCGCCAGCAGCTTGGCTAGCGACCCTTACGAGCAGTACTTC
D gene: .; J gene: TRBJ2-7; clone size: .; V gene: TRBV7-2; CDR3 protein: CASSLDPGGSLEQYF; CDR3 DNA: TGTGCCAGCAGCTTAGATCCTGGGGGATCCCTCGAGCAGTACTTC
D gene: .; J gene: TRBJ1-1; clone size: .; V gene: TRBV20-1; CDR3 protein: CSARDPGRGNTEAFF; CDR3 DNA: TGCAGTGCTAGAGATCCGGGTCGGGGGAACACTGAAGCTTTCTTT
D gene: .; J gene: TRBJ1-1; clone size: .; V gene: TRBV3-1; CDR3 protein: CASSQFPSEAFF; CDR3 DNA: TGTGCCAGCAGCCAATTCCCGAGTGAAGCTTTCTTT
D gene: .; J gene: TRBJ1-6; clone size: .; V gene: TRBV9; CDR3 protein: CASSANNSPLHF; CDR3 DNA: TGTGCCAGCAGCGCCAATAATTCACCCCTCCACTTT
D gene: TRBD1; J gene: TRBJ2-7; clone size: few; V gene: TRBV7-9; CDR3 protein: CASSGTGESEQYF; CDR3 DNA: TGTGCCAGCAGCGGTACAGGGGAGAGCGAGCAGTACTTC
D gene: TRBD2; J gene: TRBJ2-3; clone size: few; V gene: TRBV12-3/TRBV12-4; CDR3 protein: CASSFFPSGVADTQYF; CDR3 DNA: TGTGCCAGCAGTTTTTTTCCTAGCGGGGTGGCAGATACGCAGTATTTT
D gene: .; J gene: TRBJ1-5; clone size: few; V gene: TRBV5-6; CDR3 protein: CASSLMQNNQPQHF; CDR3 DNA: TGTGCCAGCAGCTTGATGCAGAACAATCAGCCCCAGCATTTT